A selection of T cell receptor beta chains follows, all from one sample in a study of blood T cell repertoires in COVID-19. Clones were sequenced by immunoSEQ multiplex PCR, and TCRdb holds only the in-frame ones, with some missing. The sample records just under 300,000 clones, roughly 86% being singletons. The sample was peripheral blood. Receptors were obtained from a man in his 70s with acute or convalescent COVID-19. Both conserved end residues are part of each CDR3. Each record gives: clone size, CDR3 length, V gene, D gene, J gene, CDR3 DNA, CDR3 protein. D genes are given only for firm matches. Part of the rows lack a size; the others show once, few, many or a class for expanded clones.

clone size: .; CDR3 length: 15; V gene: TRBV9; D gene: .; J gene: TRBJ1-1; CDR3 DNA: TGTGCCAGCAGCGTAGGTTGGAGGACGAACACTGAAGCTTTCTTT; CDR3 protein: CASSVGWRTNTEAFF
clone size: .; CDR3 length: 16; V gene: TRBV2; D gene: .; J gene: TRBJ2-7; CDR3 DNA: TGTGCCAGCAGTGAAGCGCTTGCGAAAAAGTCCTACGAGCAGTACTTC; CDR3 protein: CASSEALAKKSYEQYF
clone size: .; CDR3 length: 14; V gene: TRBV30; D gene: .; J gene: TRBJ1-2; CDR3 DNA: TGTGCCTGGAGAAGGGGCAGGGGTCTGCCTGGCTACACCTTC; CDR3 protein: CAWRRGRGLPGYTF
clone size: .; CDR3 length: 14; V gene: TRBV7-9; D gene: .; J gene: TRBJ1-1; CDR3 DNA: TGTGCCAGCAGCTCCCGACATATCAACACTGAAGCTTTCTTT; CDR3 protein: CASSSRHINTEAFF
clone size: .; CDR3 length: 14; V gene: TRBV6-5; D gene: TRBD1; J gene: TRBJ2-3; CDR3 DNA: TGTGCCAGCAGTTACCGTGGGACAGAGGATACGCAGTATTTT; CDR3 protein: CASSYRGTEDTQYF
clone size: few; CDR3 length: 12; V gene: TRBV30; D gene: .; J gene: TRBJ1-4; CDR3 DNA: TGTGCCTGGAGTAGCTCAAGTTTGAAACTGTTTTTT; CDR3 protein: CAWSSSSLKLFF
clone size: .; CDR3 length: 16; V gene: TRBV7-2; D gene: TRBD2; J gene: TRBJ2-7; CDR3 DNA: TGTGCCAGCAGCTCTACGGCTCTAGCGGGAAGGTACGAGCAGTACTTC; CDR3 protein: CASSSTALAGRYEQYF
clone size: .; CDR3 length: 13; V gene: TRBV5-1; D gene: .; J gene: TRBJ1-1; CDR3 DNA: TGCGCCAGCAGCCCAAACAGAATCACTGAAGCTTTCTTT; CDR3 protein: CASSPNRITEAFF
clone size: .; CDR3 length: 15; V gene: TRBV28; D gene: TRBD2; J gene: TRBJ2-3; CDR3 DNA: TGTGCCAGCAGTTTTAGCGGGGGGTACTCAGATACGCAGTATTTT; CDR3 protein: CASSFSGGYSDTQYF
clone size: .; CDR3 length: 16; V gene: TRBV30; D gene: TRBD1; J gene: TRBJ2-7; CDR3 DNA: TGTGCCTGGAGTGTCACGGACAGGGGGCTATCCTACGAGCAGTACTTC; CDR3 protein: CAWSVTDRGLSYEQYF